This T cell receptor beta chain emerged from a study of blood T cells in healthy people across ages. General study results and limits: Researchers judged that diversity estimates from one million T cells fell short of true values. Long-lived and aged donors differed, with more naive CD4+ cells and higher diversity in the long-lived. Roughly linear declines in TCR beta diversity per million T cells occurred with age.

V lost 4 bases, J lost 5 bases, and 12 bases lay in between. This CDR3 has 14 residues. Germline V lookup: CDR1 SGHTA, CDR2 FQGNSA. A sample-barcoded 5' primer and a J-beta primer mix were used in a second PCR of roughly 6 to 11 cycles. All cDNA molecules were each tagged by a template-switch adaptor with 12 random nucleotides. MiXCR was run by TCRdb on the 5' RACE reads, yielding one entry per CDR3 protein. The sample carries around 870,000 distinct CDR3 sequences, 29% recorded once. This clonotype occurred many times. Antigen: not known. This TCR was sampled from a woman older than 75 in good health. The chain links TRBV7-2 to TRBJ2-1; D is unclear. The source material was blood. CDR3 sequence: CASSYLLVDNEQFF. The CDR3 region has the DNA TGTGCCAGCAGCTACCTTCTGGTTGACAATGAGCAGTTCTTC.